This TCR beta chain comes out of a study of T cell responses to AZD1222 COVID-19 vaccine. Study outcomes and limitations: Females made up more of the donors, who were largely white British, and clonal diversity may have come out too low. The reported proportion of spike-specific TCRs targeting unmutated variant regions was nearly half. Spike-specific TCR breadth and depth rose after two AZD1222 doses.

Data came from immunoSEQ multiplex PCR; TCRdb stores just in-frame clones and leaves some out. The table lists 110,000 to 150,000 clones, 90% of them singletons. About this clone itself: The antigen is unknown.

The origin of this receptor is an adult in good health. The starting material was peripheral blood, obtained on day 0 of AZD1222 vaccination.

In nucleotides, the CDR3 is TGTGCCAGCAGTTCCTTACAGGGAACTTATAATTCACCCCTCCACTTT. It is translated as CASSSLQGTYNSPLHF. The chain employs TRBV6-5 and TRBJ1-6; TRBD1 is a possible D gene (6 bases). CDR3 length: 16 amino acids. V lost 4 bases and J lost 4, with 14 bases in between. The V gene's germline CDR1 is MNHEY and CDR2 SVGAGI.